Listed below are T cell receptor beta chains from one sample, sequenced in a study of PD-1 blockade in classical Hodgkin lymphoma. The protocol was immunoSEQ multiplex PCR, while the TCRdb copy is restricted to in-frame clones and leaves out a portion. Of approximately 22,000 clones in the sample, approximately 68% are singletons; the top ten hold about 1.2%. The specimen comprised CD4+ T cells from blood, sampled before the fourth cycle of nivolumab. All receptors derive from a human donor with classical Hodgkin lymphoma. CDR3s include the opening cysteine and the closing phenylalanine or tryptophan. The D gene is left open where the match is weak. Clone size is stated in some rows and not others, as once, few, many or a class when expanded.

V,D,J,size,DNA,CDR3
TRBV19,TRBD2,TRBJ2-1,NA,TGTGCCAGTGCCCAGGGACTAGCGGGGGGGTACAATGAGCAGTTCTTC,CASAQGLAGGYNEQFF
TRBV6-1,TRBD1,TRBJ1-2,NA,TGTGCCAGCAGCCCAGGACAGGGAGGGGTCTATGGCTACACCTTC,CASSPGQGGVYGYTF
TRBV9,NA,TRBJ2-7,NA,TGTGCCAGCAGCGTAGTGGACAGTTCCTACGAGCAGTACTTC,CASSVVDSSYEQYF
TRBV4-2,TRBD1,TRBJ1-2,NA,TGTGCCAGCAGCCAAGATCTACAGGGGGACTATGGCTACACCTTC,CASSQDLQGDYGYTF
TRBV18,NA,TRBJ2-3,NA,TGTGCCAGCTCACCACCGATAGCTCACGCGTCCAGCACAGATACGCAGTATTTT,CASSPPIAHASSTDTQYF
TRBV13,NA,TRBJ2-7,NA,TGTGCCAGCGGTCTGAGATCCAGGGGGGGCAACGAGCAGTACTTC,CASGLRSRGGNEQYF
TRBV5-8,TRBD2,TRBJ2-3,few,TGTGCCAGCAGCTTGGGAGCTAGCGGGGGGAATACAGATACGCAGTATTTT,CASSLGASGGNTDTQYF
TRBV6-5,TRBD1,TRBJ2-2,NA,TGTGCCAGCAGAGGGACAGGGATCGGGGAGCTGTTTTTT,CASRGTGIGELFF
TRBV5-8,NA,TRBJ2-1,NA,TGTGCCAGCAGCCGGACCGGGACCCAAAGCGGGCAGTTCTTC,CASSRTGTQSGQFF
TRBV7-2,NA,TRBJ1-1,NA,TGTGCCAGCAGCACCGGACCCAGGAACACTGAAGCTTTCTTT,CASSTGPRNTEAFF
TRBV7-3,NA,TRBJ1-2,NA,TGTGCCAGCAGCCAAGGGGACCCGGGGGGCTACACCTTC,CASSQGDPGGYTF
TRBV7-2,NA,TRBJ2-7,NA,TGTGCCAGCAGTCGTTCCGTCGGCCACGAGCAGTACTTC,CASSRSVGHEQYF
TRBV27,NA,TRBJ1-2,few,TGTGCCAGCAGCTTGTGGGACACAGCTAACTATGGCTACACCTTC,CASSLWDTANYGYTF
TRBV7-3,TRBD2,TRBJ2-1,NA,TGTGCCAGCAGCCTTCTAGCGGGGACCTACAATGAGCAGTTCTTC,CASSLLAGTYNEQFF
TRBV4-1,NA,TRBJ1-5,NA,TGCGCCAGCAGCCAAGAAGCGGGGAGATACAATCAGCCCCAGCATTTT,CASSQEAGRYNQPQHF